The T cell receptor (beta chain) described here comes from a study of T-cell reconstitution after alpha-beta-depleted transplantation in children. This clonotype was observed a handful of times. TCRbeta library preparation incorporated unique molecular identifiers. Via MiXCR, TCRdb re-called the PCR reads, giving one row per CDR3 protein. This table holds more than 450,000 distinct CDR3 sequences, about 17% found once. This CDR3 has 17 residues. The germline CDR1 and CDR2 sequences are SGHRS and YFSETQ. V lost 3 bases and J lost 1, with 20 bases in between. The clonotype originates from a human donor who donated a stem cell graft to a child with acute lymphoblastic leukemia. J is TRBJ2-7 and V is TRBV5-1, with a weak D call TRBD2 (5 bases). This sample comprised PBMCs from the stem cell graft donor, obtained from the stem cell graft. In nucleotides, the CDR3 is TGCGCCAGCAGCTCAACTCTGATAAGAGGGCGGTCCTACGAGCAGTACTTC. Translated: CASSSTLIRGRSYEQYF.